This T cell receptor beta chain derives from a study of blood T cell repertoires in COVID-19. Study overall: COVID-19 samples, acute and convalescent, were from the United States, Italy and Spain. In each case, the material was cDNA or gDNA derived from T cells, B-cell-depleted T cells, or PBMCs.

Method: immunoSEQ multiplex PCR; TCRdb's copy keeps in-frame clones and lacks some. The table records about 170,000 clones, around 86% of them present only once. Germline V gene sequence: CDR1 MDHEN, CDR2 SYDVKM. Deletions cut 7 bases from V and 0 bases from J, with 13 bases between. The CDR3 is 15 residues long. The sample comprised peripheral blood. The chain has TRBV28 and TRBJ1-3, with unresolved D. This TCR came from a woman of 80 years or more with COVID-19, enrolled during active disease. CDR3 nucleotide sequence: TGTGCCAGCACCCGTACTTTCTCCTCTGGAAACACCATATATTTT. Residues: CASTRTFSSGNTIYF.